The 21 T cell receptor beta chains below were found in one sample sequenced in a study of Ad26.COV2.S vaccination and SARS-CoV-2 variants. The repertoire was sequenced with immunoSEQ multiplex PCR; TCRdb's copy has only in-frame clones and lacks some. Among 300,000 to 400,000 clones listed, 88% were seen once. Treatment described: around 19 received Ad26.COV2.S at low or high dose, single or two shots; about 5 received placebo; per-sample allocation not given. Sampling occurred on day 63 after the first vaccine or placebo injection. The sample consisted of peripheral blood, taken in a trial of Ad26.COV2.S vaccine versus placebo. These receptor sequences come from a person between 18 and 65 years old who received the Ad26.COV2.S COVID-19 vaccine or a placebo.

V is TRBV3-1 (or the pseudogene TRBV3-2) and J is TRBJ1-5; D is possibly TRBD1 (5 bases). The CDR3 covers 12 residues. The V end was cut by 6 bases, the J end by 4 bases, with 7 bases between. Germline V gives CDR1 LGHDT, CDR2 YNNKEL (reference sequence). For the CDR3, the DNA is TGTGCCAGCAGTGAGGGGAATCAGCCCCAGCATTTT. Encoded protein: CASSEGNQPQHF.

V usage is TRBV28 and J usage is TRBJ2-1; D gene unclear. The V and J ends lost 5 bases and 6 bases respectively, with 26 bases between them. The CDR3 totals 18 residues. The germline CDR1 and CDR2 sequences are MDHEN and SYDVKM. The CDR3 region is CASSLITFYGRMGNEQFF. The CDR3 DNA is TGTGCCAGCAGTCTGATTACGTTTTATGGAAGAATGGGCAATGAGCAGTTCTTC.

CDR3 nucleotide sequence: TGCGCCAGCAGCTTGGTGGCAGGCCGCTCTGGGGCCAACGTCCTGACTTTC. Protein: CASSLVAGRSGANVLTF. The chain carries TRBV5-1 and TRBJ2-6; D not certain. The germline V and J ends were trimmed by 0 bases and 0 bases, with 10 bases remaining between them. Germline V lookup: CDR1 SGHRS, CDR2 YFSETQ. The CDR3 runs to 17 residues.

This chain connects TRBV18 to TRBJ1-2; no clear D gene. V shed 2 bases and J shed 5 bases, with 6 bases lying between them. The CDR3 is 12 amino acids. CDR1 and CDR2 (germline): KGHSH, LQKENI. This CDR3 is CASSPTEYGYTF. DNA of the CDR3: TGTGCCAGCTCACCAACAGAGTATGGCTACACCTTC.

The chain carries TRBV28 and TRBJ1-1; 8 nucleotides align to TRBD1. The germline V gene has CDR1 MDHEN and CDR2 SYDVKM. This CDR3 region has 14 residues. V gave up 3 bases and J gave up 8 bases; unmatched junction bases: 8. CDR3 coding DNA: TGTGCCAGCAGTTTCCAGGGGGCCACACCAGAAGCTTTCTTT. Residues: CASSFQGATPEAFF.

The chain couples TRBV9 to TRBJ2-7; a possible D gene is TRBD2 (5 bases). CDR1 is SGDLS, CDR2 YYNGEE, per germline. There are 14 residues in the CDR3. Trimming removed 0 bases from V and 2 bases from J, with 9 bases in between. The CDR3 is CASSVGGYTYEQYF. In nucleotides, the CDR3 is TGTGCCAGCAGCGTAGGCGGGTATACCTACGAGCAGTACTTC.

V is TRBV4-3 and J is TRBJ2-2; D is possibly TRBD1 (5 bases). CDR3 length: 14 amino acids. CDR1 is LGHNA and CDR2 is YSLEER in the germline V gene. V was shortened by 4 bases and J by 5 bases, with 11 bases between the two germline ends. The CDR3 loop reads CASSRSDNTGELFF. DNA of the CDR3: TGCGCCAGCAGCCGTTCGGACAATACCGGGGAGCTGTTTTTT.

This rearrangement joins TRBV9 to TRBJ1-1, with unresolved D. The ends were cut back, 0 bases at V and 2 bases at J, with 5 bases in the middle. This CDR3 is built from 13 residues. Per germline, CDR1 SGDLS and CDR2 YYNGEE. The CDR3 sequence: CASSVARNTEAFF. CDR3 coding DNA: TGTGCCAGCAGCGTAGCTAGAAACACTGAAGCTTTCTTT.

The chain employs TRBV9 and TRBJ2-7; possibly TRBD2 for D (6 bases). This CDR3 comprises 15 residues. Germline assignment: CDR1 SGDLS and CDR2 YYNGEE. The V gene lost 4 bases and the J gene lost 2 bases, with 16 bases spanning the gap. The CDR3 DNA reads TGTGCCAGCAGCCCCCAGAGGGGAGGACCCTACGAGCAGTACTTC. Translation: CASSPQRGGPYEQYF.

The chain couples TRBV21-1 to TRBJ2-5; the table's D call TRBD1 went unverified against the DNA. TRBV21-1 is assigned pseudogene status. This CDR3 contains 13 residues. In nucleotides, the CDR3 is TGTGCCAGCACCCCGACAGATCAAGAGACCCAGTACTTC. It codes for CASTPTDQETQYF.

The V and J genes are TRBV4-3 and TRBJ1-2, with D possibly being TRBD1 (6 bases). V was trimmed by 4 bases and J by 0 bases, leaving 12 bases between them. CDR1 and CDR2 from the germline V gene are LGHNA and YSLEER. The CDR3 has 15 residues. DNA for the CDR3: TGCGCCAGCAGCCCCCGGACAGCTACTAACTATGGCTACACCTTC. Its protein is CASSPRTATNYGYTF.

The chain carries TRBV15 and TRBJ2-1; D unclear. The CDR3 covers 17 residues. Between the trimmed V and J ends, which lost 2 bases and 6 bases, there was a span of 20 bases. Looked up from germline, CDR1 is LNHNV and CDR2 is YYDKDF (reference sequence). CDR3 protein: CATSRSRLNRARNEQFF. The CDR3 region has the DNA TGTGCCACCAGCAGAAGCCGACTTAACCGGGCTCGCAATGAGCAGTTCTTC.

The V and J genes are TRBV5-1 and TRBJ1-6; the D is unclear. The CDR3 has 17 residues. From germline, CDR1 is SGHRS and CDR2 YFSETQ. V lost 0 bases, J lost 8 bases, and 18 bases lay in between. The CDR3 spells CASSLAPGVEVYSPLHF. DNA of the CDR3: TGCGCCAGCAGCTTGGCCCCGGGAGTAGAAGTTTATTCACCCCTCCACTTT. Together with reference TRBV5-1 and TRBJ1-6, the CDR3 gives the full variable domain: KAGVTQTPRYLIKTRGQQVTLSCSPISGHRSVSWYQQTPGQGLQFLFEYFSETQRNKGNFPGRFSGRQFSNSRSEMNVSTLELGDSALYLCASSLAPGVEVYSPLHFGNGTRLTVT.

The CDR3 sequence is CATSIRLAGGELFF. CDR3 DNA: TGTGCCACCAGCATACGACTAGCGGGCGGGGAGCTGTTTTTT. This chain joins TRBV15 and TRBJ2-2; 10 bases fit TRBD2. J was trimmed by 7 bases and V by 4 bases; bases with no gene match: 3. CDR1 and CDR2 from the germline V gene are LNHNV and YYDKDF (reference sequence). The CDR3 consists of 14 residues.

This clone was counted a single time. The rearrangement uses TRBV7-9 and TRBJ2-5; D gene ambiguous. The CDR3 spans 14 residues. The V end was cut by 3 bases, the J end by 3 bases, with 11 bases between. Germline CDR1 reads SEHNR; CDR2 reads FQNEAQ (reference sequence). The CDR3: CASSFRVGKETQYF. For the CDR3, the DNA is TGTGCCAGCAGCTTTAGGGTGGGGAAAGAGACCCAGTACTTC.

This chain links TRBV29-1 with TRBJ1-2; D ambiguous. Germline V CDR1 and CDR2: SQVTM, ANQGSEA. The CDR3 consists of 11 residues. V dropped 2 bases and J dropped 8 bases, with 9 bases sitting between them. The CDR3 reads CSVERQEGYTF. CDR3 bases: TGCAGCGTTGAACGTCAGGAGGGCTACACCTTC. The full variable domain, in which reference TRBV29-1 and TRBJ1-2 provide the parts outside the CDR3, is SAVISQKPSRDICQRGTSLTIQCQVDSQVTMMFWYRQQPGQSLTLIATANQGSEATYESGFVIDKFPISRPNLTFSTLTVSNMSPEDSSIYLCSVERQEGYTFGSGTRLTVV.

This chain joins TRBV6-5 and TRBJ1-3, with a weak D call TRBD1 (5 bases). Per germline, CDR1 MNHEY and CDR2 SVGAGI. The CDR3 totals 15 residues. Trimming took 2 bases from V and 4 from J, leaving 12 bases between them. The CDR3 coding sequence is TGTGCCAGCAGTTACGCAGTTGGGGCAGGAAACACCATATATTTT. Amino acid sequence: CASSYAVGAGNTIYF.

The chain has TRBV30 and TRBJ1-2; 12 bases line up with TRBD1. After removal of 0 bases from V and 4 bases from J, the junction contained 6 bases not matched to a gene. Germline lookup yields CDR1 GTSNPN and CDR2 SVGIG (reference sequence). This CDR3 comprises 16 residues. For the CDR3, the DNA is TGTGCCTGGAGTGTATCCGGGACAGGGGGCATCTATGGCTACACCTTC. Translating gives CAWSVSGTGGIYGYTF.

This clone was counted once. The CDR3 here is CASSPGRDQPQHF. CDR3 DNA sequence: TGTGCCAGCAGCCCGGGAAGGGATCAGCCCCAGCATTTT. The rearrangement links TRBV7-2 to TRBJ1-5; D is ambiguous. Trimming stripped 5 bases from V and 5 bases from J, with 10 bases between. The CDR3 consists of 13 residues. CDR1 SGHTA and CDR2 FQGNSA come from the germline V gene.

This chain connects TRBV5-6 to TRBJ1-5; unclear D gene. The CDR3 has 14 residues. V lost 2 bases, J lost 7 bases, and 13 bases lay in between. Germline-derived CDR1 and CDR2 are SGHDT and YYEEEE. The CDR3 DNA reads TGTGCCAGCAGCTTCACCGGGTTCGGGCAGCCCCAGCATTTT. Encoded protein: CASSFTGFGQPQHF.

The CDR3 bases are TGTGCCGCCAGCCAAGGCCCCGATACCGGGGAGCTGTTTTTT. It yields the protein CAASQGPDTGELFF. The rearrangement joins TRBV30 to TRBJ2-2; D uncertain. The CDR3 is made up of 14 amino acids. V lost 8 bases, J lost 5 bases, and 18 bases lay in between. CDR1 and CDR2 (germline): GTSNPN, SVGIG (reference sequence).